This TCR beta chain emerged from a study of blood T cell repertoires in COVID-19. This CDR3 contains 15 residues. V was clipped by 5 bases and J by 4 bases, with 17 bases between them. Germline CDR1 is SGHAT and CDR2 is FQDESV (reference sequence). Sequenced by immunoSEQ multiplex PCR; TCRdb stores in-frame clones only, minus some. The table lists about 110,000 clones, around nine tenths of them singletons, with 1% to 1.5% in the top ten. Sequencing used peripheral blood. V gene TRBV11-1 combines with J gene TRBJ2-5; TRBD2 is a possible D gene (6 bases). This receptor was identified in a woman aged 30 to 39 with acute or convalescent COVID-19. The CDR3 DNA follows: TGTGCCAGCAGCCGCGCCCCGGGGGAGGTAGAGACCCAGTACTTC. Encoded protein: CASSRAPGEVETQYF.